The rows below give T cell receptor beta chains drawn from one sample of a study of Ad26.COV2.S vaccination and SARS-CoV-2 variants. Assay used: immunoSEQ multiplex PCR; TCRdb lists only in-frame clones, some missing. The sample carries roughly 350,000 clones, 70% to 90% recorded once. The sample was peripheral blood, taken in a trial of Ad26.COV2.S vaccine versus placebo. These TCRs come from a person between 18 and 59 years old who received the Ad26.COV2.S COVID-19 vaccine or a placebo. CDR3s include the opening cysteine and the closing phenylalanine or tryptophan. Each record gives: CDR3 DNA, CDR3 protein, J gene, V gene, clone size, D gene. The D gene is left open where the match is weak. For some rows the clone size is stated as once, few or many, or as a class when expanded; others skip it.

TGTGCCAGCAGCGGGGGAACAGTCGCGTCCGCCACCATATATTTT CASSGGTVASATIYF TRBJ1-3 TRBV5-5 . .
TGCGCCAGCAGCTTTGGGAGCTCCTACAATGAGCAGTTCTTC CASSFGSSYNEQFF TRBJ2-1 TRBV5-1 . .
TGTGCCAGCTTCGGGGACAGGACGGATACGCAGTATTTT CASFGDRTDTQYF TRBJ2-3 TRBV2 . TRBD1
TGCGCCAGCAGCCAACAATCGGACGGACGATATGGCTACACCTTC CASSQQSDGRYGYTF TRBJ1-2 TRBV4-3 . .
TGTGCCAGCAGCCCCCAGGGCGGGATTAATCCCTACGAGCAGTACTTC CASSPQGGINPYEQYF TRBJ2-7 TRBV5-4 . .
TGTGCCAGCAGCGTAGGCGGGGGGGCCTGGGATACGCAGTATTTT CASSVGGGAWDTQYF TRBJ2-3 TRBV9 . TRBD2
TGTGCCAGCAGCCCGACGTGGGGCTGGAGAGATACGCAGTATTTT CASSPTWGWRDTQYF TRBJ2-3 TRBV9 . .
TGTGCCAGCAGCCTCCCCGGGACGGGAGGCACAGATACGCAGTATTTT CASSLPGTGGTDTQYF TRBJ2-3 TRBV5-4 . .
TGTGCCAGTAGTATAGGGCGGGACAGTGGGGCCAACGTCCTGACTTTC CASSIGRDSGANVLTF TRBJ2-6 TRBV19 . .
TGCGCCAGCAGCTTGGCCTTTTCTCAACCCCGAATTACAGGGGGCCATGGCTACACCTTC CASSLAFSQPRITGGHGYTF TRBJ1-2 TRBV5-1 . TRBD1
TGTGCCAGCAGCCACCTGGGACTAGCGGGAGCAGATACGCAGTATTTT CASSHLGLAGADTQYF TRBJ2-3 TRBV4-2 . TRBD2
TGTGCCAGCAGTTACGGGGGATTTTTAGGGAATGAGCAGTTCTTC CASSYGGFLGNEQFF TRBJ2-1 TRBV6-6 . .
TGTGCCAGCAGGCCGACAGGGTACGGAAACACCATATATTTT CASRPTGYGNTIYF TRBJ1-3 TRBV7-9 . TRBD1
TGTGCCAGCAGCCTCAGGACTAGCGGGGGTGAGACCCAGTACTTC CASSLRTSGGETQYF TRBJ2-5 TRBV7-2 once TRBD2
TGTGCCAGCAGTTGGGGACAGGGCTATGGCTACACCTTC CASSWGQGYGYTF TRBJ1-2 TRBV12-3/TRBV12-4 . TRBD1
TGTGCCAGCAGTGAATTAGGTATTGGGAGGGGTAATGAAAAACTGTTTTTT CASSELGIGRGNEKLFF TRBJ1-4 TRBV2 . .
TGTGCCAGCAGCCCCCGGGGGGTAGGGGCAGATACGCAGTATTTT CASSPRGVGADTQYF TRBJ2-3 TRBV11-1 . TRBD2
TGTGCCAGCAGTGAGACAGGGGATTTGAACACTGAAGCTTTCTTT CASSETGDLNTEAFF TRBJ1-1 TRBV2 . TRBD1
TGTGCCAGCAGCCCCTCCGGGACAGGGCGGTACGAGCAGTACTTC CASSPSGTGRYEQYF TRBJ2-7 TRBV7-6 . TRBD1
TGTGCCAGCAGCGTAGCTAGCGCCGAAGAGACCCAGTACTTC CASSVASAEETQYF TRBJ2-5 TRBV9 . .
TGTGCCAGCAGGGGTAGTTTAGATCAGCCCCAGCATTTT CASRGSLDQPQHF TRBJ1-5 TRBV7-2 . .
TGTGCCAGCAGTTTCACAGGGGAGGTTGAGACCCAGTACTTC CASSFTGEVETQYF TRBJ2-5 TRBV28 . .
TGTGCCAGCAGTTTATCCGCCTATGTCAAAGGGAACACTGAAGCTTTCTTT CASSLSAYVKGNTEAFF TRBJ1-1 TRBV27 . .
TGTGCCAGCAGCTTCACTGACAGTTATAATTCACCCCTCCACTTT CASSFTDSYNSPLHF TRBJ1-6 TRBV5-5 . .
TGTGCCAGCCGAACCGTGGACAGTTTGGGGACTGAAGCTTTCTTT CASRTVDSLGTEAFF TRBJ1-1 TRBV6-6 few .
TGTGCCAGCAGTGAAGTGAGGGGGGCGGCTGGGGCCAACGTCCTGACTTTC CASSEVRGAAGANVLTF TRBJ2-6 TRBV2 once .
TGTGCCAGCAGCTTAAACCTTGACGGGGAGGGTTCACCCCTCCACTTT CASSLNLDGEGSPLHF TRBJ1-6 TRBV7-6 once .
TGTGCCAGCAGTTTGACAGGGAATCAGCCCCAGCATTTT CASSLTGNQPQHF TRBJ1-5 TRBV27 . TRBD1
TGTGCCAGCTCAGGGCGGGAGGCTTCAGGGAGCTCCTACAATGAGCAGTTCTTC CASSGREASGSSYNEQFF TRBJ2-1 TRBV18 . TRBD2
TGTGCCAGCAGTTCTTATGACAGGGACAATTCACCCCTCCACTTT CASSSYDRDNSPLHF TRBJ1-6 TRBV6-5 few TRBD1
TGTGCCAGCAGTTACGACAGGGGGAATTCACCCCTCCACTTT CASSYDRGNSPLHF TRBJ1-6 TRBV6-2/TRBV6-3 . TRBD1
TGTGCCAGCAGCTTCGAGGGGTTGGGTACTGAAGCTTTCTTT CASSFEGLGTEAFF TRBJ1-1 TRBV7-8 . .
TGTGCCAGCAGCGTAGCACAGGGAACTAATGAAAAACTGTTTTTT CASSVAQGTNEKLFF TRBJ1-4 TRBV9 . .
TGCGCCAGCAGCTTCCTGCTAGCGGGAGGGCCCTACGAGCAGTACTTC CASSFLLAGGPYEQYF TRBJ2-7 TRBV5-1 . TRBD2
TGTGCCAGCAGCTCAATCGTAGGACGCGGTACGCAGTATTTT CASSSIVGRGTQYF TRBJ2-3 TRBV11-2 . .
TGCGCCAGCAGCCAAGATACGAACAGGGCCTCCTACGAGCAGTACTTC CASSQDTNRASYEQYF TRBJ2-7 TRBV4-3 . .
TGTGCCAGCAGTGAGAACAGGTACCCGACAGGTTCACCCCTCCACTTT CASSENRYPTGSPLHF TRBJ1-6 TRBV2 few .
TGTGCCAGCAGCCACAGGGTGCCGGGGTACTACACCTTC CASSHRVPGYYTF TRBJ1-2 TRBV3-1/TRBV3-2 . .
TGTGCCAGCAGTTTGGACAGGGCCCTCACCGGGGAGCTGTTTTTT CASSLDRALTGELFF TRBJ2-2 TRBV28 . TRBD1
TGTGCCAGCAGCCTCCGGCCGGTCGGGGTAGGAGATACGCAGTATTTT CASSLRPVGVGDTQYF TRBJ2-3 TRBV13 . .
TGTGCCAGCAGCTTACAACCAATTTCGAACAATGAGCAGTTCTTC CASSLQPISNNEQFF TRBJ2-1 TRBV7-2 . .
TGTGCCAGCACGACGGGACAGGGTAGATATCAGCCCCAGCATTTT CASTTGQGRYQPQHF TRBJ1-5 TRBV6-6 . TRBD1
TGTGCCAGCAGCGCCTCCTCGGGCGGGGGGGCCCATGAGCAGTTCTTC CASSASSGGGAHEQFF TRBJ2-1 TRBV9 once TRBD2
TGCAGCGTGGGAGGACAGGCAGCGCAGTACTTC CSVGGQAAQYF TRBJ2-7 TRBV29-1 few .
TGTGCCAGTAGTACACAGGCTCAGGTAAATCAGCCCCAGCATTTT CASSTQAQVNQPQHF TRBJ1-5 TRBV19 . .
TGTGCCAGTATCCAAGGGGGCGCGGGCGGCTACACCTTC CASIQGGAGGYTF TRBJ1-2 TRBV19 . TRBD1
TGTGCCAGCAGCTTCCTCGCAGGGAACCCCCTCGGCTACACCTTC CASSFLAGNPLGYTF TRBJ1-2 TRBV7-2 . .
TGTGCCAGCAGTCGCAGGGGTGATAGCACAGATACGCAGTATTTT CASSRRGDSTDTQYF TRBJ2-3 TRBV6-5 . .